This T cell receptor beta chain appears in the sequencing data of a study of cytomegalovirus exposure and HLA in healthy donors. Comments on this clone: Its antigen is as yet unknown.

Germline V lookup: CDR1 LNHDA, CDR2 SQIVND (reference sequence). The CDR3 extends over 14 amino acids. V was pared by 7 bases and J by 5 bases, with 8 bases of the junction left unmatched. Overall study results and limits: In an earlier analysis, most TCR beta V segments were productive about 87% or about 30% of the time. Later analysis placed DRB1 highest and HLA-C lowest in TCR association rates, which differed by HLA locus. HLA alleles were associated with 15,000 to 20,000 TCR beta sequences in a later analysis at 0.05 false discovery rate.

The study ran its PCR with 60 Vbeta and 13 Jbeta primers. The data were produced by immunoSEQ multiplex PCR, yet TCRdb's version contains in-frame clones alone and is incomplete. The sample consists of more than 100,000 clones, 60% to 80% of them appearing once. The specimen sequenced was PBMCs. This chain joins TRBV19 and TRBJ1-5; 7 bases align to TRBD1. The receptor was isolated from a middle-aged man in good health and CMV-seropositive. The CDR3 loop is CASTTTGIYQPQHF. The CDR3 region has the DNA TGTGCCAGTACCACGACAGGGATATATCAGCCCCAGCATTTT.